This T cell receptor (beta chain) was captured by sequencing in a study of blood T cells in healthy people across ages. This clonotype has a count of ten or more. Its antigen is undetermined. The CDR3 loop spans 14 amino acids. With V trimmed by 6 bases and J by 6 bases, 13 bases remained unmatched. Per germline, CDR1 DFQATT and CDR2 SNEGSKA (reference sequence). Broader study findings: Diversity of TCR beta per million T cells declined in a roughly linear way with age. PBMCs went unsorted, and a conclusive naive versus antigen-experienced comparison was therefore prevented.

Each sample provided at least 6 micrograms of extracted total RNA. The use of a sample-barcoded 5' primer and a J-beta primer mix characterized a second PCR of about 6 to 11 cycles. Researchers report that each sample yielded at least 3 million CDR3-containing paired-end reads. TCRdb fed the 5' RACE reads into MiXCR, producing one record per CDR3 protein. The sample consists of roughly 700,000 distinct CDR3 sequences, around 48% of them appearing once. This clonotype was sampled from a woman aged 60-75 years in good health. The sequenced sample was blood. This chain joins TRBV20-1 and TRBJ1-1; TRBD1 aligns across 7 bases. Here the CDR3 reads CSASTGWDWAEAFF. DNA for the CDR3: TGCAGTGCGTCGACAGGGTGGGATTGGGCTGAAGCTTTCTTT.